This TCR beta chain was observed in a study of blood T cell repertoires in COVID-19. The CDR3 is made up of 15 amino acids. CDR1 is KGHSH and CDR2 is LQKENI in the germline V gene. The V and J ends lost 3 bases and 0 bases, in that order; junction bases with no gene match: 1. Generated by immunoSEQ multiplex PCR, the TCRdb table keeps only in-frame clones and is missing some. The sample has 200,000 to 250,000 clones, approximately 80% seen once. Recovered Cohort 3 donors showed two negative PCRs, clearance, or symptom resolution. This TCR derives from a man in his sixties who had recovered from COVID-19. The chain links TRBV18 to TRBJ2-4, with 8 nucleotides matching TRBD1. Specimen: PBMCs or T cells enriched from blood (not recorded which). CDR3 DNA sequence: TGTGCCAGCTCACCGGGACAGGTAGCCAAAAACATTCAGTACTTC. Its protein is CASSPGQVAKNIQYF.